This T cell receptor beta chain stems from a study of blood T cell repertoires in COVID-19. Profiling relied on immunoSEQ multiplex PCR, and the TCRdb table lists in-frame clones only, not all of them. Of 140,000 to 150,000 clones in the sample, 88% were seen once. The V gene's germline CDR1 is MNHEY and CDR2 SVGEGT. The CDR3 covers 16 residues. V shed 7 bases and J shed 5 bases, with 24 bases lying between them. The sample was peripheral blood. The receptor was isolated from a woman between 45 and 60 years old with acute or convalescent COVID-19. This chain connects TRBV6-2 or TRBV6-3 to TRBJ2-7; weak D call: TRBD1 (5 bases). In DNA, the CDR3 is TGTGCCAGCACCCCGTTGGGGCCAGCTCGTTGGCACGAGCAGTACTTC. Encoded protein: CASTPLGPARWHEQYF.